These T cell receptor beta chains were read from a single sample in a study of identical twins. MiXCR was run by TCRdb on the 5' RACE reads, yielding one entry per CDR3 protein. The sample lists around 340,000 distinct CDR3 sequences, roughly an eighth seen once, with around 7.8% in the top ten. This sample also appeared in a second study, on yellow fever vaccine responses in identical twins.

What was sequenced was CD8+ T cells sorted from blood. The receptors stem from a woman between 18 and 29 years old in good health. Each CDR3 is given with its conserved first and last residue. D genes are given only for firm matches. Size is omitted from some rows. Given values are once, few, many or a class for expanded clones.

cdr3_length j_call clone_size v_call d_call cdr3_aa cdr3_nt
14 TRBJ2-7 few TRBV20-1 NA CSATGTGPDYEQYF TGCAGTGCTACCGGGACGGGCCCTGACTACGAGCAGTACTTC
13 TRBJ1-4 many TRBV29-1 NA CSVERGRDEKLFF TGCAGCGTTGAACGTGGGCGTGATGAAAAACTGTTTTTT
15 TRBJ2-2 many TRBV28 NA CASSPLRGSTGELFF TGTGCCAGCAGTCCACTAAGGGGTTCAACCGGGGAGCTGTTTTTT
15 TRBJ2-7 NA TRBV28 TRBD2 CASSFTAGGSGEQYF TGTGCCAGCAGTTTCACGGCGGGAGGATCGGGCGAGCAGTACTTC
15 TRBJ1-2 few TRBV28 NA CASSLGPEANYGYTF TGTGCCAGCAGTTTAGGACCCGAAGCTAACTATGGCTACACCTTC
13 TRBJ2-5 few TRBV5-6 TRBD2 CASSQSGSETQYF TGTGCCAGCAGCCAAAGCGGGAGTGAGACCCAGTACTTC
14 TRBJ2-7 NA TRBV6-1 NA CASSPLRAAYEQYF TGTGCCAGCAGTCCTCTGCGGGCCGCCTACGAGCAGTACTTC
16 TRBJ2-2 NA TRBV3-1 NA CASSQVGGLMSGELFF TGTGCCAGCAGCCAAGTAGGGGGACTTATGTCCGGGGAGCTGTTTTTT
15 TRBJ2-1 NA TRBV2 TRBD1 CASSSYRGNRNEQFF TGTGCCAGCAGTTCTTACAGGGGGAATAGGAATGAGCAGTTCTTC
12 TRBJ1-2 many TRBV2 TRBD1 CATLGQGGGYTF TGTGCCACCCTTGGCCAGGGGGGTGGCTACACCTTC
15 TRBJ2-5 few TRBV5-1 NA CASSLVATVQETQYF TGCGCCAGCAGCTTGGTGGCAACCGTCCAAGAGACCCAGTACTTC
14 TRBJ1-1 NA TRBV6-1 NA CASILHRADTEAFF TGTGCCAGCATCCTACACAGGGCGGACACTGAAGCTTTCTTT
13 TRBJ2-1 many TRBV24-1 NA CATSDFNADEQFF TGTGCCACCAGTGATTTTAACGCCGATGAGCAGTTCTTC
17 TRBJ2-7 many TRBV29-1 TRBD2 CSVLISGGRAPSYEQYF TGCAGCGTCCTTATCAGTGGCGGGAGGGCCCCCTCCTACGAGCAGTACTTC
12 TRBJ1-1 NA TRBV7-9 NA CASSLPGGEAFF TGTGCCAGCAGCTTACCCGGGGGCGAAGCTTTCTTT